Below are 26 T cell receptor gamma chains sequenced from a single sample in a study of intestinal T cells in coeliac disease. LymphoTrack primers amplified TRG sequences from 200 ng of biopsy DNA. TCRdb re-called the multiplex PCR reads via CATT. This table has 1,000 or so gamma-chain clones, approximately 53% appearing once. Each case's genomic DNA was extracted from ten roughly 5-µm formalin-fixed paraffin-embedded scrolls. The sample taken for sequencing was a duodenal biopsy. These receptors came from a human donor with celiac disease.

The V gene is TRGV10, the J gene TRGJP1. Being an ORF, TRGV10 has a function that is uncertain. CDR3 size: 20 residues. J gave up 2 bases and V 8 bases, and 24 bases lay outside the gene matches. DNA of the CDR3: TGTGCTGCGTGGGATCCCCGACCGAAGTGGGGGGAAACCACTGGTTGGTTCAAGATATTT. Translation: CAAWDPRPKWGETTGWFKIF.

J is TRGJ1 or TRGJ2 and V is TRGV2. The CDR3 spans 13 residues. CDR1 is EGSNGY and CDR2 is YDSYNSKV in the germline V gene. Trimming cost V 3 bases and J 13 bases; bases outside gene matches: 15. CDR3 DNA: TGTGCCACCTGGGACACCTCCACTATAAGAAAACTCTTT. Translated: CATWDTSTIRKLF.

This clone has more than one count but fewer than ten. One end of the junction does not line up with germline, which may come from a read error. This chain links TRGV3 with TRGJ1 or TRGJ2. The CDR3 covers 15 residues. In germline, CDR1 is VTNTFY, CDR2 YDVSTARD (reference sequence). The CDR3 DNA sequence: TGTGCCACCTGGGACAGCCCTCTGAATTATTATAGGAAACTCTTT. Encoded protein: CATWDSPLNYYRKLF.

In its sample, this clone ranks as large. In DNA, the CDR3 is TGTGCCACCTGGGATAGTAATTATTATAAGAAACTCTTT. Translating gives CATWDSNYYKKLF. This sequence joins TRGV8 and TRGJ1 or TRGJ2. The CDR3 length is 13 residues. J was trimmed by 1 base and V by 1 base; bases with no gene match: 1. Germline values: CDR1 VENAVY, CDR2 YDSYNSRV.

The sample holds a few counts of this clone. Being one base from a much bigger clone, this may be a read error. CDR3 region: CATWDRPVSSDRIKTF. The DNA of the CDR3 is TGTGCCACCTGGGACAGGCCGGTGAGTAGTGATCGGATCAAGACGTTT. The chain combines TRGV3 with TRGJP2. Germline V gene sequence: CDR1 VTNTFY, CDR2 YDVSTARD (reference sequence). The CDR3 is 16 amino acids.

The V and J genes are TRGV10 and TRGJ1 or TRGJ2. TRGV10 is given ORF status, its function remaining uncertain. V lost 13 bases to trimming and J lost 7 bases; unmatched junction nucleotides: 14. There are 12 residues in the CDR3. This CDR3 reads CAEPNPLYKKLF. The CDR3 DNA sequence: TGTGCTGAACCAAATCCATTATATAAGAAACTCTTT.

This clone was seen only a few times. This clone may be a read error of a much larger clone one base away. CDR3 sequence (DNA): TGCGCTGCGTGGGATTATCTGGGTAGTGAGAAACTCTTT. It encodes CAAWDYLGSEKLF. The rearrangement joins TRGV10 to TRGJ1 or TRGJ2. TRGV10 falls under the ORF class, with uncertain function. CDR3 length: 13 residues.

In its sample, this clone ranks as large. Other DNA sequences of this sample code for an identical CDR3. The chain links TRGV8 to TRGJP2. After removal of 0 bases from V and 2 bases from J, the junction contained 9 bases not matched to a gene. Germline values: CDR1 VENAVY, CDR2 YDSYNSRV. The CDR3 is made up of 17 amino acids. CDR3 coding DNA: TGTGCCACCTGGGATAGGCCACCCCAGAGTAGTGATTGGATCAAGACGTTT. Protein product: CATWDRPPQSSDWIKTF.

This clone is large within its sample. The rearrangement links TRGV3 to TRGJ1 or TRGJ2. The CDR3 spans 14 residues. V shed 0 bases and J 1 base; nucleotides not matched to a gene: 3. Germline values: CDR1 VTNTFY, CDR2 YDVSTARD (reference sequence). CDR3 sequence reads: CATWDRRNYYKKLF. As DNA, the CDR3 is TGTGCCACCTGGGACAGGCGTAATTATTATAAGAAACTCTTT.

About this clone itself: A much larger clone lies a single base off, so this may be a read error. The CDR3 protein is CATWDGRSNWIKTF. CDR3 DNA: TGTGCCACCTGGGACGGGCGTAGTAATTGGATCAAGACGTTT. This sequence joins TRGV2 and TRGJP2. The germline gives CDR1 EGSNGY, CDR2 YDSYNSKV. The CDR3 has 14 residues.

CDR3 residues: CAAWGSPRGWFKIF. As DNA, the CDR3 is TGTGCTGCGTGGGGTTCTCCCAGGGGTTGGTTCAAGATATTT. The chain employs TRGV10 and TRGJP1. TRGV10 is designated an ORF whose function remains uncertain. The CDR3 has 14 residues. The trim removed 8 bases at V and 8 bases at J, leaving 12 bases unmatched.

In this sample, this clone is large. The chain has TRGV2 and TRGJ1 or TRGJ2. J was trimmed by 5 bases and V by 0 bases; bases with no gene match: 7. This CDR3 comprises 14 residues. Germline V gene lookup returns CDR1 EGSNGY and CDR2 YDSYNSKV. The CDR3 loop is CATWDGPENYKKLF. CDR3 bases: TGTGCCACCTGGGACGGGCCTGAAAATTATAAGAAACTCTTT.

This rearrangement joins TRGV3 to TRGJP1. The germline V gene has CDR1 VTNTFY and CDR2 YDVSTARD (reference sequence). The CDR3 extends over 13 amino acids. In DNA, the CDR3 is TGTGCACCTGGGACAGGCGGAGGTTGGTTCAAGATATTT. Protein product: CAPGTGGGWFKIF.

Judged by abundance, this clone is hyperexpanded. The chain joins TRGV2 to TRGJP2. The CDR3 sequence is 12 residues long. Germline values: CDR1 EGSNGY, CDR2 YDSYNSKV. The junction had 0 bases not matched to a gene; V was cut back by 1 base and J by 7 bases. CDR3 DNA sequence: TGTGCCACCTGGGACGGTGATTGGATCAAGACGTTT. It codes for CATWDGDWIKTF.

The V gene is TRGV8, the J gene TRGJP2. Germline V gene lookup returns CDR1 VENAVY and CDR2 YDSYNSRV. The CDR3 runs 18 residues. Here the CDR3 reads CAPGIGGGIYSSDWIKTF. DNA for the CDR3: TGTGCACCTGGGATAGGGGGAGGGATATATAGTAGTGATTGGATCAAGACGTTT.

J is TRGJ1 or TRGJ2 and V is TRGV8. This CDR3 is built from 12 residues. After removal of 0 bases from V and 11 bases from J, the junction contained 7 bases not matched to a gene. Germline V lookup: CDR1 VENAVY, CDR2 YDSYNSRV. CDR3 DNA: TGTGCCACCTGGGATAGGGGGGGGGAGAAACTCTTT. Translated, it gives CATWDRGGEKLF.

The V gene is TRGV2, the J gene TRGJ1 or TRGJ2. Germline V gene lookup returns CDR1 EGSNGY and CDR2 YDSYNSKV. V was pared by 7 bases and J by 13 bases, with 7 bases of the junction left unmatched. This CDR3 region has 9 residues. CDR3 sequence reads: CATCRRKLF. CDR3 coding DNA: TGTGCCACCTGTCGAAGAAAACTCTTT.

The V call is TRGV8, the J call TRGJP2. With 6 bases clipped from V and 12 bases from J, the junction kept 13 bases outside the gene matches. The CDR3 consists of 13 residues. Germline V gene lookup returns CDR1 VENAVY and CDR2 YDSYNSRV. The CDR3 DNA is TGTGCCACCTGGTGGAAAGTGATTGGGATCAAGACGTTT. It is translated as CATWWKVIGIKTF.

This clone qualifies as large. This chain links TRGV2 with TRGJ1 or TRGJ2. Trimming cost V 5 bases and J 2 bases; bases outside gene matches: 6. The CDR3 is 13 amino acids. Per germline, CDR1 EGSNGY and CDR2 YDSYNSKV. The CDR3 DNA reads TGTGCCACCTGGGTCAAGCATTATTATAAGAAACTCTTT. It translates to CATWVKHYYKKLF.

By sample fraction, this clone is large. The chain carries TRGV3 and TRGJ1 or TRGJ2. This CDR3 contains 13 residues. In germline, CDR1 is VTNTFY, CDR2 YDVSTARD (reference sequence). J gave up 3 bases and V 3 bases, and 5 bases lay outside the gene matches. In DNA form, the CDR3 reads TGTGCCACCTGGGACGGATTTTATTATAAGAAACTCTTT. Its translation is CATWDGFYYKKLF.

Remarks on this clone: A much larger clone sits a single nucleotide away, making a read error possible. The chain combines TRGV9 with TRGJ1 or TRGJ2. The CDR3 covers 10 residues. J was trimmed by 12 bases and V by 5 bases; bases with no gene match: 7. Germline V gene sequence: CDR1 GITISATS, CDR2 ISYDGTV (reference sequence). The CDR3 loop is CALWASMKLF. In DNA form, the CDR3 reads TGTGCCTTGTGGGCCTCTATGAAACTCTTT.

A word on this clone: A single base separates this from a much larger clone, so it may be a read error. DNA of the CDR3: TGTGCTGCGTGGGATCCCCGACCGAATGGGGGGGAAGCCACTGGTTGGTTCAAGATATTT. The encoded protein is CAAWDPRPNGGEATGWFKIF. The V and J genes are TRGV10 and TRGJP1. TRGV10 is given ORF status, its function remaining uncertain. The CDR3 covers 20 residues. Losses at the gene ends were 8 bases for V and 3 bases for J; bases not matched to a gene: 25.

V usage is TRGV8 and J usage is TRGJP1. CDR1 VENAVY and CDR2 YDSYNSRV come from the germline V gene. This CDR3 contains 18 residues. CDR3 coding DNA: TGTGCACCTCGGGATAGACCAGCGCCAAGTGATTCTGGTTGGTTCAAGATATTT. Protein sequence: CAPRDRPAPSDSGWFKIF.

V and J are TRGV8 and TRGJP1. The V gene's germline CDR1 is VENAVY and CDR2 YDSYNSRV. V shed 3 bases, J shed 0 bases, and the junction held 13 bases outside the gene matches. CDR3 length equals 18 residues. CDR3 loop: CATWDEGRIYTTGWFKIF. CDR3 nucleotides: TGTGCCACCTGGGATGAGGGGAGAATATATACCACTGGTTGGTTCAAGATATTT.

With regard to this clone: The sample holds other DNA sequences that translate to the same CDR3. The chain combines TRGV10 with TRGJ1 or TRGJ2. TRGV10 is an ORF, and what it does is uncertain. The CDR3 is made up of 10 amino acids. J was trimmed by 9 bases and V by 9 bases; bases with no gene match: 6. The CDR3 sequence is CAACSLKKLF. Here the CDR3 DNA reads TGTGCTGCGTGTTCTCTTAAGAAACTCTTT.

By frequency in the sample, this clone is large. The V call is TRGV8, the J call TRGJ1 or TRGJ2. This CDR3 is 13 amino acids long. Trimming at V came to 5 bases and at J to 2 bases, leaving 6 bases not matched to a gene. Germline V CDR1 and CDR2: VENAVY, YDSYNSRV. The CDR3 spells CATWVSHYYKKLF. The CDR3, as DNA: TGTGCCACCTGGGTCTCCCATTATTATAAGAAACTCTTT.